Listed below are T cell receptor beta chains from one sample, sequenced in a study of T cell changes during pregnancy in multiple sclerosis. Clones were sequenced by immunoSEQ multiplex PCR, and TCRdb holds only the in-frame ones, with some missing. Of about 88,000 clones listed, about 92% are singletons. Sequences were derived from peripheral blood, sampled in the first trimester of pregnancy. The receptors shown here come from a female donor with multiple sclerosis, enrolled in a pregnancy study. Each CDR3 is given with its conserved first and last residue. The D gene is left open where the match is weak. Size is omitted from some rows. Given values are once, few, many or a class for expanded clones.

J	V	size	D	DNA	CDR3
TRBJ2-7	TRBV7-6	few	TRBD2	TGTGCCAGCAGCCCGGGGGGGCTAGGCTCCTACGAGCAGTACTTC	CASSPGGLGSYEQYF
TRBJ2-7	TRBV28	once	-	TGTGCCAGCACCGCAGGGGCCACCTACGAGCAGTACTTC	CASTAGATYEQYF
TRBJ1-1	TRBV30	once	-	TGTGCCTGGAGTCAGGGGACGGGCACTGAAGCTTTCTTT	CAWSQGTGTEAFF
TRBJ2-5	TRBV7-8	-	-	TGTGCCAGCAGCACAGACCTCATGGGGACCCAGTACTTC	CASSTDLMGTQYF
TRBJ2-2	TRBV7-6	-	-	TGTGCCAGCAGCCCGAGGACTGGCGCGAACACCGGGGAGCTGTTTTTT	CASSPRTGANTGELFF
TRBJ1-1	TRBV19	-	-	TGTGCCAGTAGTACGACAGTTTACACTGAAGCTTTCTTT	CASSTTVYTEAFF
TRBJ2-1	TRBV6-5	-	-	TGTGCCAGCAGTTACTCTACGGCCGGGGTATCGGGCGAGCAGTTCTTC	CASSYSTAGVSGEQFF
TRBJ2-3	TRBV10-2	-	-	TGCGCCAGCAGTGCCCCGGGACTCGCAGATACGCAGTATTTT	CASSAPGLADTQYF
TRBJ1-1	TRBV6-5	-	-	TGTGCCAGCAGCCCAGATTCAGGGACTGAAGCTTTCTTT	CASSPDSGTEAFF
TRBJ2-7	TRBV5-1	-	TRBD1	TGCGCCAGCAGCTTGGGGACAGGGAGGTACGAGCAGTACTTC	CASSLGTGRYEQYF
TRBJ2-2	TRBV7-6	-	TRBD2	TGTGCCAGCAGCCCAGGGACTAGCGGGAGGGCCACCACCGGGGAGCTGTTTTTT	CASSPGTSGRATTGELFF
TRBJ1-2	TRBV30	-	TRBD1	TGTGCCTGGAGTGCAGGGGGCTTGGGAGGCTACACCTTC	CAWSAGGLGGYTF
TRBJ2-7	TRBV7-2	-	-	TGTGCCAGCAGCACCGTGATAGCGGCGTCCTACGAGCAGTACTTC	CASSTVIAASYEQYF
TRBJ2-1	TRBV7-9	once	-	TGTGCCAGCAGCTACCGTGGAGGCACCGTCGAGTTCTTC	CASSYRGGTVEFF
TRBJ1-1	TRBV28	-	-	TGTGCCAGCCAAGAACAGAGCATCAACACTGAAGCTTTCTTT	CASQEQSINTEAFF
TRBJ2-3	TRBV27	-	TRBD2	TGTGCCAGCAGTTTAGGGACTAGCGGGACTAGCACAGATACGCAGTATTTT	CASSLGTSGTSTDTQYF
TRBJ2-1	TRBV4-3	-	TRBD2	TGCGCCAGCAGCAAATCGAGGACTAGTGGTGACGAGCAGTTCTTC	CASSKSRTSGDEQFF
TRBJ2-7	TRBV7-6	-	TRBD2	TGTGCCAGCAGCTTAGGAGCGGGGAGCTCCTACGAGCAGTACTTC	CASSLGAGSSYEQYF
TRBJ2-5	TRBV19	-	-	TGTGCCAGTAGCAGACACCTTCAAGAGACCCAGTACTTC	CASSRHLQETQYF
TRBJ2-1	TRBV6-5	-	TRBD1	TGTGCCAGCAGTTACGGACAGGAGTACAATGAGCAGTTCTTC	CASSYGQEYNEQFF
TRBJ2-7	TRBV4-1	-	TRBD1	TGCGCCAGCAGCCAAGCGCCGGGACAGGGGGACGAGCAGTACTTC	CASSQAPGQGDEQYF
TRBJ2-3	TRBV28	-	-	TGTGCCAGCAGTCATAGCCCAGTCACAGATACGCAGTATTTT	CASSHSPVTDTQYF
TRBJ2-1	TRBV27	-	TRBD2	TGTGCCAGCAGTCCCCAATTTCGACTAGCGGGGGGTTACAATGAGCAGTTCTTC	CASSPQFRLAGGYNEQFF
TRBJ1-2	TRBV6-1	-	-	TGTGCCAGCAGTGAATGGGTAGCGGGGGCATATGGCTACACCTTC	CASSEWVAGAYGYTF
TRBJ2-5	TRBV13	-	-	TGTGCCAGCAGCTTCGAAGCGGAGACACAAGAGACCCAGTACTTC	CASSFEAETQETQYF
TRBJ1-4	TRBV18	-	-	TGTGCCAGCTCACCATACAGGCCCGAAAAACTGTTTTTT	CASSPYRPEKLFF
TRBJ1-1	TRBV19	-	-	TGTGCCAGTAGTATAGCAGGTGAAGCTTTCTTT	CASSIAGEAFF
TRBJ2-1	TRBV10-3	once	TRBD2	TGTGCCATCAGTGAAGATGCTAGCGGGAGGCGGAATGAGCAGTTCTTC	CAISEDASGRRNEQFF
TRBJ2-1	TRBV28	-	-	TGTGCCAGCCTGTCTGCGGGACTTCAGAATGAGCAGTTCTTC	CASLSAGLQNEQFF
TRBJ1-5	TRBV7-2	-	TRBD1	TGTGCCAGCAGCCAAGACAGGGGGCGCGATCAGCCCCAGCATTTT	CASSQDRGRDQPQHF
TRBJ1-5	TRBV5-4	-	-	TGTGCCAGCAGCGGCGGGGCAAATCAGCCCCAGCATTTT	CASSGGANQPQHF
TRBJ1-2	TRBV11-2	-	-	TGTGCCAGCAGCCAAGCGGAGGGTTGGGCTAACTATGGCTACACCTTC	CASSQAEGWANYGYTF
TRBJ1-4	TRBV28	-	-	TGTGCCAGCCGTGATACAGGTGCGGAAAAACTGTTTTTT	CASRDTGAEKLFF
TRBJ2-7	TRBV5-1	-	TRBD2	TGCGCCAGCAGCTTGGCCGCACAAGGGGGACTAGCGGGTGGATCCTACGAGCAGTACTTC	CASSLAAQGGLAGGSYEQYF
TRBJ2-1	TRBV19	-	-	TGTGCCAGTAGTATATGGCAGAACAATGAGCAGTTCTTC	CASSIWQNNEQFF
TRBJ1-5	TRBV19	-	-	TGTGCCAGTAGTATAGTTCGGTTAGTCCGCGGTCAGCCCCAGCATTTT	CASSIVRLVRGQPQHF
TRBJ2-7	TRBV7-9	-	TRBD2	TGTGCCAGCAGCTTAGAAGAGAGCGGCGGGAGTACCTACGAGCAGTACTTC	CASSLEESGGSTYEQYF
TRBJ2-5	TRBV6-1	once	TRBD1	TGTGCCAGCAGTCGGGACAGGGGGCAAGAGACCCAGTACTTC	CASSRDRGQETQYF
TRBJ2-7	TRBV5-1	-	TRBD2	TGCGCCAGCAACCCCGGGGGGAGCTCCTACGAGCAGTACTTC	CASNPGGSSYEQYF
TRBJ2-5	TRBV7-2	-	TRBD2	TGTGCCAGCAGCTTAGCGGGAGCGGGGGAGACCCAGTACTTC	CASSLAGAGETQYF
TRBJ1-2	TRBV2	-	TRBD1	TGTGCCAGCAGGGACAGGAGCTATGGCTACACCTTC	CASRDRSYGYTF
TRBJ2-5	TRBV2	-	TRBD2	TGTGCCAGCAGACCCGTACTAGCGGCAGAGGGAGAGACCCAGTACTTC	CASRPVLAAEGETQYF
TRBJ2-1	TRBV27	-	TRBD2	TGTGCCAGCAGTTTTGGGAGGCTAGCGGGAGGTGAGCAGTTCTTC	CASSFGRLAGGEQFF
TRBJ1-2	TRBV4-1	-	TRBD1	TGCGCCAGCAGCCAACCTACCGACAGGGCCGATGGCTACACCTTC	CASSQPTDRADGYTF
TRBJ1-2	TRBV27	-	-	TGTGCCAGCAGTCCTCGGGGGGTGGGCTACACCTTC	CASSPRGVGYTF
TRBJ1-2	TRBV29-1	-	-	TGCAGCGTTGAAGTTCGTCTAGGGGGAGCTAACTATGGCTACACCTTC	CSVEVRLGGANYGYTF
TRBJ1-1	TRBV30	-	-	TGTGCCTGGACGATGCGGCGGGACACTGAAGCTTTCTTT	CAWTMRRDTEAFF
TRBJ1-1	TRBV30	-	-	TGTGCCTGGAGTATGGGAGTGTGGGAAGCTTTCTTT	CAWSMGVWEAFF
TRBJ2-5	TRBV5-1	-	TRBD1	TGCGCCAGCAGCTCAGGGGGGACCCAGTACTTC	CASSSGGTQYF
TRBJ1-1	TRBV5-1	-	-	TGCGCCAGCACCGCGGACAGTTCTAACACTGAAGCTTTCTTT	CASTADSSNTEAFF
TRBJ2-7	TRBV28	-	TRBD2	TGTGCCAGCAGATCACCGGGACTAGCGGGAGTCTACGAGCAGTACTTC	CASRSPGLAGVYEQYF
TRBJ2-7	TRBV28	-	TRBD1	TGTGCCAGCTCGGACGCCGGGACAGGATTATACGAGCAGTACTTC	CASSDAGTGLYEQYF
TRBJ1-1	TRBV28	-	TRBD1	TGTGCCAGCAGTTTATCAGGGGGAGAAACTGAAGCTTTCTTT	CASSLSGGETEAFF
TRBJ2-5	TRBV5-4	-	TRBD1	TGTGCCAGCAGCAGGGGACAGTCGCAAGAGACCCAGTACTTC	CASSRGQSQETQYF
TRBJ2-6	TRBV5-4	-	-	TGTGCCAGCAGCCCGACTGCTGGGGCCAACGTCCTGACTTTC	CASSPTAGANVLTF
TRBJ2-5	TRBV4-3	-	TRBD2	TGCGCCAGCAGCCAAGGGGGGGGAGAGACCCAGTACTTC	CASSQGGGETQYF
TRBJ2-2	TRBV4-1	once	-	TGCGCCAGCAGCCAAGTCTCCTTATCCGGCACCGGGGAGCTGTTTTTT	CASSQVSLSGTGELFF
TRBJ2-4	TRBV5-1	-	-	TGCGCCAGCAGCTTGCGGGCAGGGCCGCACATTCAGTACTTC	CASSLRAGPHIQYF
TRBJ2-2	TRBV25-1	-	-	TGTGCCAGTGGACAACCGAACACCGGGGAGCTGTTTTTT	CASGQPNTGELFF
TRBJ1-2	TRBV27	-	TRBD1	TGTGCCAGCAGTACCTCCGGGACAGCTAACTATGGCTACACCTTC	CASSTSGTANYGYTF